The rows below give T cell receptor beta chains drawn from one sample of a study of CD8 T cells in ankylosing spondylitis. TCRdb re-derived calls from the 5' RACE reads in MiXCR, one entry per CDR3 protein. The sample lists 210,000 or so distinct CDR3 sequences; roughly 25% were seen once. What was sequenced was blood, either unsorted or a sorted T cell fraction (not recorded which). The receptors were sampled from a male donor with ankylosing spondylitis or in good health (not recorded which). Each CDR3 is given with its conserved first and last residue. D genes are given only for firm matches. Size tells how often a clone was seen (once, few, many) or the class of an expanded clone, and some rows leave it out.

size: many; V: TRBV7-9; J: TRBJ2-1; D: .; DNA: TGTGCCAGCAGCAGACGCCAAGGAGGAGAGCAGTTCTTC; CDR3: CASSRRQGGEQFF
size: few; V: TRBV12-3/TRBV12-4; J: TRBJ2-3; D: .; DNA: TGTGCCAGCAGACCCACATCGGCAGATACGCAGTATTTT; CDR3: CASRPTSADTQYF
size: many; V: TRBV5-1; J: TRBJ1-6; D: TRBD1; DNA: TGCGCCACCAAGGAGGGGACAGGGAGTAATTCACCCCTCCACTTT; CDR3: CATKEGTGSNSPLHF
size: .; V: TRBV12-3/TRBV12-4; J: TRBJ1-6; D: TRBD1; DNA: TGTGCCAGCAGTGCCGGGACAGGGGTATTACCCCTCCACTTT; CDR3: CASSAGTGVLPLHF
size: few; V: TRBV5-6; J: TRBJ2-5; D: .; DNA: TGTGCCAGCAGCTTGGTAGAGGGGGGGACTGCCCAGTACTTC; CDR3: CASSLVEGGTAQYF
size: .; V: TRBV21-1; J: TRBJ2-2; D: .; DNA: TGTGCCAGCAAAACTAGCGGGAGGTACACCGGGGAGCTGTTTTTT; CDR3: CASKTSGRYTGELFF
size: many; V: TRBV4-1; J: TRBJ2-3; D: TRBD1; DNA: TGCGCCAGCAGCCAAGAACCCTTGGGACAGGGTCGTGCCACGCAGTATTTT; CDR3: CASSQEPLGQGRATQYF
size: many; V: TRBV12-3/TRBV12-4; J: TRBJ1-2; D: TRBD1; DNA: TGTGCCAGCACTCAGACAGGGGGCGCAGGGTATGGCTACACCTTC; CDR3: CASTQTGGAGYGYTF
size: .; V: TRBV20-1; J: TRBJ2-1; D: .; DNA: TGCAGTGCTAGAGATGCTAGAAGTGGCTACAATGAGCAGTTCTTC; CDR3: CSARDARSGYNEQFF
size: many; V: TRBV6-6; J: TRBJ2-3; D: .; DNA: TGTGCCAGCAGTCTCCTAGGGCCAGATACGCAGTATTTT; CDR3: CASSLLGPDTQYF
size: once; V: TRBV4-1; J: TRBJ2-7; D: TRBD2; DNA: TGCGCCAGCAGCCAAGATCAAGGACTAGGCTACGAGCAGTACTTC; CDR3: CASSQDQGLGYEQYF
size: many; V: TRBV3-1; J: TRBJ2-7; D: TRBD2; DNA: TGTGCCAGCAGCCCCCAGGGGACTAGCGGGCCCTACGAGCAGTACTTC; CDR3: CASSPQGTSGPYEQYF
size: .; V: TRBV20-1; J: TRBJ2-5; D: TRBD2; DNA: TGCAGTGCTAACCGGGGTAGCGGGAGGGCCGAGACCCAGTACTTC; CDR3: CSANRGSGRAETQYF
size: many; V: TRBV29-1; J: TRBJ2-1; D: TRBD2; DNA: TGCAGCGTTGAAGATCCGGGCGGGAGAGGTAATGAGCAGTTCTTC; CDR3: CSVEDPGGRGNEQFF
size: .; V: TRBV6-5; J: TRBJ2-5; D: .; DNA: TGTGCCAGCAGTTACTCGATTACAGGACACCACCAAGAGACCCAGTACTTC; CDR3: CASSYSITGHHQETQYF
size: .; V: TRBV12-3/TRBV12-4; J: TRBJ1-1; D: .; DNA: TGTGCCAGCAGTTTCTCCGGTGGGACTGAAGCTTTCTTT; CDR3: CASSFSGGTEAFF
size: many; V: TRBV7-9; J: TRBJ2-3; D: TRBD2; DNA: TGTGCCAGCAGACTAGCGGGGGGGGATACGCAGTATTTT; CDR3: CASRLAGGDTQYF
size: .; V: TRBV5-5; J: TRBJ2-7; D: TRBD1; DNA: TGTGCCAGCAGCTCAGGACAGGGGATATACGAGCAGTACTTC; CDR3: CASSSGQGIYEQYF
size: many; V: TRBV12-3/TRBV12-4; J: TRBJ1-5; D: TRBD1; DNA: TGTGCCAGCACCCAAGAACGACAGGGAAGGATCGTCGGGAGCAATCAGCCCCAGCATTTT; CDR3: CASTQERQGRIVGSNQPQHF
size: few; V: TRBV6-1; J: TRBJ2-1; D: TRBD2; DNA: TGTGCCACGAAAGTCCAGACTAGCGGGATCAATGAGCAGTTCTTC; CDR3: CATKVQTSGINEQFF
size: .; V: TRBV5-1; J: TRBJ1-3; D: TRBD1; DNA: TGCGCCAGCAGCTTGACGGGACAGAGCTCTGGTAACACCATATATTTT; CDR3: CASSLTGQSSGNTIYF
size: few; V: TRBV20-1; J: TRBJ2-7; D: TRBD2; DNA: TGCAGTGCTGGACTAGCGGGAGTCCGCGAGCAGTACTTC; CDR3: CSAGLAGVREQYF
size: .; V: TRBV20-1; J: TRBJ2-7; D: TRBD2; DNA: TGCAGTGCTAGCGCGGGAACTAGCGGGAGGGCCCAAATCTACGAGCAGTACTTC; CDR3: CSASAGTSGRAQIYEQYF
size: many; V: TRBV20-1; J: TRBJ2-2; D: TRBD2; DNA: TGCAGTGCCCCCCGGACTAGCGGGAGTAAGGCCGGGGAGCTGTTTTTT; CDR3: CSAPRTSGSKAGELFF
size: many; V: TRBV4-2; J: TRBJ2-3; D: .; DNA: TGTGCCAGCAGCCTCGTGGCCGGGAGTGCGGATACGCAGTATTTT; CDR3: CASSLVAGSADTQYF
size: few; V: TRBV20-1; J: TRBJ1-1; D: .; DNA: TGCAGTGCTAAATCGGGGGGGAACACTGAAGCTTTCTTT; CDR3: CSAKSGGNTEAFF
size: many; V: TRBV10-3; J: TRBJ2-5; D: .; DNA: TGTGCCATCAGTACCCAAGAGACCCAGTACTTC; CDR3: CAISTQETQYF
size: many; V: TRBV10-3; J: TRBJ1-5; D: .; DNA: TGTGCCATCAGCCACGATAGCAATCAGCCCCAGCATTTT; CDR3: CAISHDSNQPQHF
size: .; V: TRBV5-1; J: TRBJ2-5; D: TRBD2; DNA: TGCGCCAGCAGCCCTAGCGGGAGGGCCGGGGAGACCCAGTACTTC; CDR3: CASSPSGRAGETQYF
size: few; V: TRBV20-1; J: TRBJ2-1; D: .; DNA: TGCAGTGCTAAACAGGGTGTACCCCACAATGAGCAGTTCTTC; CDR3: CSAKQGVPHNEQFF
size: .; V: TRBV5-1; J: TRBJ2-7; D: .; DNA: TGCGCCAGCAGCGGAGGAGGGGGGGCGCGGGGGAACGAGCAGTACTTC; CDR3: CASSGGGGARGNEQYF
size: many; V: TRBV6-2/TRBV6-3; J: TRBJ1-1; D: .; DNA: TGTGCCAGCAGTTACTCGAGAACATCGAGTAATACTGAAGCTTTCTTT; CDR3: CASSYSRTSSNTEAFF